What follows are 12 T cell receptor beta chains derived from one specimen sequenced in a study of beta chain features in type 1 diabetes. The isolated RNA, all of it, was reverse transcribed, so expressed TCRB transcripts were what got sequenced. The protocol was immunoSEQ multiplex PCR, while the TCRdb copy is restricted to in-frame clones and leaves out a portion. The data show hundreds of thousands of clones, with 17% seen just once and 0.02% to 0.03% held by the top ten. The sequenced sample was naive CD4+ T cells from blood. The receptors were gathered from a woman in her late teens or twenties in good health.

The rearrangement joins TRBV5-6 to TRBJ2-7, with unresolved D. CDR1 and CDR2 (germline): SGHDT, YYEEEE. The CDR3 spans 12 residues. V shed 4 bases and J shed 0 bases, with 5 bases lying between them. The CDR3 reads CASSGPSYEQYF. The CDR3 nucleotides read TGTGCCAGCAGCGGTCCCTCCTACGAGCAGTACTTC.

In its sample, this clone was seen a few times. The chain combines TRBV28 with TRBJ2-1, with 8 bases fitting TRBD1. Germline V gene data show CDR1 as MDHEN and CDR2 as SYDVKM. This CDR3 has 15 residues. The V and J ends lost 6 bases and 4 bases, in that order; junction bases with no gene match: 8. The CDR3 DNA reads TGTGCCAGCAGCTTTAGGGGACAGGCGTACAATGAGCAGTTCTTC. Translating it yields CASSFRGQAYNEQFF. The full variable domain, in which reference TRBV28 and TRBJ2-1 provide the parts outside the CDR3, is DVKVTQSSRYLVKRTGEKVFLECVQDMDHENMFWYRQDPGLGLRLIYFSYDVKMKEKGDIPEGYSVSREKKERFSLILESASTNQTSMYLCASSFRGQAYNEQFFGPGTRLTVL.

This chain uses TRBV7-2 with TRBJ1-5, with D possibly being TRBD1 (6 bases). Trimming stripped 2 bases from V and 7 bases from J, with 9 bases between. The germline gives CDR1 SGHTA, CDR2 FQGNSA. CDR3 length: 13 amino acids. The CDR3 reads CASSLQGQQPQHF. In nucleotides, the CDR3 is TGTGCCAGCAGCTTACAGGGACAACAGCCCCAGCATTTT.

The sample holds a few counts of this clone. This chain links TRBV19 with TRBJ2-5; 11 nucleotides match TRBD2. J was trimmed by 5 bases and V by 3 bases; bases with no gene match: 11. This CDR3 is built from 17 residues. Germline lookup yields CDR1 LNHDA and CDR2 SQIVND (reference sequence). This CDR3 is CASSIRSSSGRRETQYF. For the CDR3, the DNA is TGTGCCAGTAGTATTAGATCCTCTAGCGGGAGGCGCGAGACCCAGTACTTC.

The chain has TRBV28 and TRBJ2-7; 10 nucleotides match TRBD2. The germline V gene has CDR1 MDHEN and CDR2 SYDVKM. The CDR3 loop spans 16 amino acids. V was clipped by 4 bases and J by 1 base; unmatched bases: 7. CDR3 bases: TGTGCCAGCAGTTGGGCTAGCGGGGGCCTATCCTACGAGCAGTACTTC. Its translation is CASSWASGGLSYEQYF.

This clone was picked up a small number of times. Other DNA sequences of this sample code for an identical CDR3. This chain uses TRBV7-2 with TRBJ2-1; D not resolved. Germline V gives CDR1 SGHTA, CDR2 FQGNSA. V was clipped by 5 bases and J by 4 bases, with 9 bases between them. The CDR3 loop spans 13 amino acids. CDR3 bases: TGTGCCAGCAGCCCCGGGTCATACAATGAGCAGTTCTTC. Its protein product is CASSPGSYNEQFF.

The chain joins TRBV28 to TRBJ1-1; D unresolved. The germline CDR1 and CDR2 sequences are MDHEN and SYDVKM. The CDR3 is 15 residues long. V was pared by 5 bases and J by 1 base, with 14 bases between. The CDR3 reads CASSRHRSRNTEAFF. CDR3 nucleotide sequence: TGTGCCAGCAGTAGGCACCGTAGTAGGAACACTGAAGCTTTCTTT.

This chain connects TRBV6-5 to TRBJ1-6; D unclear. In germline, CDR1 is MNHEY, CDR2 SVGAGI. The length of the CDR3 is 14 residues. Trimming removed 6 bases from V and 7 bases from J, with 13 bases in between. The CDR3 DNA is TGTGCCAGCAGCTATGGACGGTGGAATTCACCCCTCCACTTT. The encoded protein is CASSYGRWNSPLHF.

Remarks on this clone: This specimen includes other DNA sequences encoding the same CDR3. V gene TRBV18 combines with J gene TRBJ1-1; unclear D gene. The CDR3 consists of 13 residues. V dropped 1 base and J dropped 0 bases, with 3 bases sitting between them. In germline, CDR1 is KGHSH, CDR2 LQKENI. The CDR3 DNA sequence: TGTGCCAGCTCACCACGGCTGAACACTGAAGCTTTCTTT. Protein sequence: CASSPRLNTEAFF.

This clone was seen only a few times. The CDR3 is CSVDNSQNYGYTF. CDR3 sequence (DNA): TGCAGCGTTGATAACAGTCAAAACTATGGCTACACCTTC. This sequence joins TRBV29-1 and TRBJ1-2, with D uncertain. The CDR3 is 13 residues long. Germline V lookup: CDR1 SQVTM, CDR2 ANQGSEA. Trimming removed 3 bases at V and 2 bases at J, with 10 bases between.

This rearrangement joins TRBV5-1 to TRBJ2-5, with TRBD1 matching 9 bases. V shed 5 bases and J 4 bases; nucleotides not matched to a gene: 6. This CDR3 has 14 amino acids. Germline CDR1 SGHRS, CDR2 YFSETQ. The CDR3 here is CASSFLQGAETQYF. CDR3 coding DNA: TGCGCCAGCAGTTTCCTACAGGGGGCAGAGACCCAGTACTTC.

The J gene is TRBJ1-1, the V gene TRBV6-6; 7 nucleotides align to TRBD1. Trimming cost V 5 bases and J 0 bases; bases outside gene matches: 3. CDR1 and CDR2 from the germline V gene are MNHNY and SVGAGI (reference sequence). The CDR3 has 14 amino acids. The CDR3 DNA reads as TGTGCCAGCAGTCACGGACAGGTGAACACTGAAGCTTTCTTT. Protein sequence: CASSHGQVNTEAFF.